The 26 T cell receptor beta chains presented below share a single source sample, sequenced in a study of T cells in Graves' hyperthyroidism and ophthalmopathy. RNA transcripts provided the source from which TCR beta CDR3 regions were amplified. The study used the HTBI primer set for a first-round RT-PCR of the TCR CDR3. TCRdb re-called the multiplex PCR reads with MiXCR, one entry per CDR3 protein. Of under 300,000 distinct CDR3 sequences listed, roughly an eighth are singletons. The sequencing input was blood. These receptors all stem from a woman aged 35 to 49 with Graves' hyperthyroidism.

This clonotype was seen at least ten times. V gene TRBV14 combines with J gene TRBJ1-2, with D perhaps matching TRBD1 (6 bases). Looked up from germline, CDR1 is SGHDN and CDR2 is FVKESK. CDR3 length: 12 residues. V shed 3 bases and J shed 7 bases, with 9 bases lying between them. DNA of the CDR3: TGTGCCAGCAGCCAGGGCAGGGGTGGCTACACCTTC. Translating gives CASSQGRGGYTF.

Only a few counts were recorded for this clonotype. The genes are TRBV20-1 and TRBJ2-7; TRBD2 aligns across 9 bases. Germline assignment: CDR1 DFQATT and CDR2 SNEGSKA (reference sequence). The CDR3 contains 16 residues. V trimming: 4 bases; J trimming: 5 bases; junction bases outside the gene matches: 15. CDR3 sequence: CSANPTGSGRINEQYF. The CDR3 DNA is TGCAGTGCTAACCCAACTGGTAGCGGGAGAATCAACGAGCAGTACTTC.

Remarks on this clonotype: A junction end diverges from the germline sequence, so it may reflect a read error. The CDR3 DNA reads as TGTGCCGGCAGCGCCCAGGCTCCACCAATCTTC. Translated: CAGSAQAPPIF. V is TRBV7-9 and J is TRBJ2-1, with D hard to call. Germline V lookup: CDR1 SEHNR, CDR2 FQNEAQ (reference sequence). This CDR3 comprises 11 residues.

The sample holds many counts of this clonotype. This sequence joins TRBV7-9 and TRBJ1-1; the D is unclear. Trimming cost V 4 bases and J 2 bases, with 14 bases left between them. Per the germline V gene, CDR1 is SEHNR and CDR2 is FQNEAQ (reference sequence). CDR3 length: 15 amino acids. The CDR3 spells CASSSPPNTNTEAFF. The CDR3 bases are TGTGCCAGCAGCTCACCCCCGAATACAAACACTGAAGCTTTCTTT.

This clonotype came up many times. This chain joins TRBV28 and TRBJ2-3, with TRBD2 as a possible D gene (5 bases). V lost 7 bases, J lost 6 bases, and 14 bases lay in between. The CDR3 sequence is 13 residues long. In germline, CDR1 is MDHEN, CDR2 SYDVKM. CDR3 residues: CASNYIRGDTQYF. In nucleotides, the CDR3 is TGTGCCAGCAATTATATCCGGGGTGATACGCAGTATTTT.

In this sample, this clonotype turned up many times. The chain links TRBV28 to TRBJ1-2, with TRBD1 as a possible D gene (6 bases). This CDR3 comprises 15 residues. Trimming pared 6 bases from V and 5 bases from J, leaving 19 bases between. Germline loops: CDR1 MDHEN, CDR2 SYDVKM. CDR3 DNA: TGTGCCAGCAGGCCTCTCCAGGGGACGGGATATGGCTACACCTTC. Its translation: CASRPLQGTGYGYTF.

Many counts were recorded for this clonotype. V gene TRBV12-3 or TRBV12-4 combines with J gene TRBJ1-1; D is unresolved. The CDR3 length is 15 residues. The V end lost 6 bases, the J end lost 5 bases, and 19 bases lay between the germline ends. In DNA, the CDR3 is TGTGCCAGCAGCCCTTCCCTTGACGGCCGGACTGAAGCTTTCTTT. Translated: CASSPSLDGRTEAFF.

This clonotype occurred many times. This rearrangement joins TRBV28 to TRBJ2-7; D is ambiguous. Trimming pared 2 bases from V and 5 bases from J, leaving 10 bases between. This CDR3 has 13 amino acids. Germline CDR1 and CDR2: MDHEN and SYDVKM. The CDR3 protein is CASSLNPRHEQYF. The CDR3 DNA is TGTGCCAGCAGTTTAAATCCCAGGCACGAGCAGTACTTC.

In this sample, this clonotype turned up many times. The chain couples TRBV7-2 to TRBJ1-2; D gene uncertain. The ends were cut back, 4 bases at V and 4 bases at J, with 10 bases in the middle. The CDR3 has 13 amino acids. Germline CDR1 reads SGHTA; CDR2 reads FQGNSA. The CDR3 region is CASSSHSAYGYTF. For the CDR3, the DNA is TGTGCCAGCAGCTCCCACAGCGCCTATGGCTACACCTTC.

The chain couples TRBV20-1 to TRBJ2-7, with D possibly matching TRBD1 (6 bases). This CDR3 has 11 amino acids. The germline V gene has CDR1 DFQATT and CDR2 SNEGSKA (reference sequence). For the CDR3, the DNA is TGCAGCCGGGACAATAGTAACGAGCAGTACTTC. Translated: CSRDNSNEQYF.

This clonotype was detected many times. The chain employs TRBV27 and TRBJ1-2; D possibly corresponds to TRBD1 (5 bases). This CDR3 has 14 amino acids. Trimming removed 4 bases from V and 3 bases from J, with 12 bases in between. Germline CDR1 MNHEY, CDR2 SMNVEV (reference sequence). The DNA of the CDR3 is TGTGCCAGCAGTTCCCAAGGGGCAGACTATGGCTACACCTTC. Amino acid sequence: CASSSQGADYGYTF.

This clonotype was seen a few times. The chain joins TRBV7-8 to TRBJ1-5; D is undetermined. Germline lookup yields CDR1 SGHVS and CDR2 FQNEAQ. V lost 3 bases and J 5 bases, leaving 11 bases between the germline ends. CDR3 length: 14 amino acids. The DNA of the CDR3 is TGTGCCAGCAGCTTTCCCGGCCGCCATCAGCCCCAGCATTTT. Its protein product is CASSFPGRHQPQHF. The full variable domain, in which reference TRBV7-8 and TRBJ1-5 provide the parts outside the CDR3, is GAGVSQSPRYKVAKRGQDVALRCDPISGHVSLFWYQQALGQGPEFLTYFQNEAQLDKSGLPSDRFFAERPEGSVSTLKIQRTQQEDSAVYLCASSFPGRHQPQHFGDGTRLSIL.

V usage is TRBV24-1 and J usage is TRBJ2-1; no clear D gene. The CDR3 loop spans 13 amino acids. V was shortened by 9 bases and J by 3 bases, with 11 bases between the two germline ends. The germline gives CDR1 KGHDR, CDR2 SFDVKD. In nucleotides, the CDR3 is TGTGCCACCTCCCCAGACGGCTACAATGAGCAGTTCTTC. Its translation is CATSPDGYNEQFF.

Points on this clonotype: This may come from a read error, since a much larger clone is one base off. The chain employs TRBV28 and TRBJ2-5, with 8 positions matching TRBD1. Germline V gene sequence: CDR1 MDHEN, CDR2 SYDVKM. V lost 4 bases and J lost 3; bases outside the gene matches: 13. The CDR3 has 17 residues. The CDR3 here is CASSSRRTGRFEETQYF. Here the CDR3 DNA reads TGTGCCAGCAGTTCCAGACGGACAGGGCGGTTCGAAGAGACCCAGTACTTC.

In its sample, this clonotype was seen many times. The rearrangement joins TRBV30 to TRBJ2-5; 9 bases map to TRBD2. The CDR3 has 15 amino acids. Germline-derived CDR1 and CDR2 are GTSNPN and SVGIG (reference sequence). J gave up 4 bases and V 2 bases, and 8 bases lay outside the gene matches. In DNA, the CDR3 is TGTGCCTGGAGTAAGAAAGCGGGAGGTGGAGAGACCCAGTACTTC. Protein sequence: CAWSKKAGGGETQYF.

The chain joins TRBV10-3 to TRBJ1-6; 7 nucleotides line up with TRBD1. Looked up from germline, CDR1 is ENHRY and CDR2 is SYGVKD. V was clipped by 2 bases and J by 1 base; unmatched bases: 11. The CDR3 runs to 19 residues. CDR3 sequence (DNA): TGTGCCATCAGTGAGCGACAGGGCTTTTCCTTGTCCTATAATTCACCCCTCCACTTT. It is translated as CAISERQGFSLSYNSPLHF.

In this sample, this clonotype turned up many times. The V call is TRBV11-2, the J call TRBJ2-7, with 8 bases aligning to TRBD2. The CDR3 consists of 16 residues. Germline V lookup: CDR1 SGHAT, CDR2 FQNNGV. J was trimmed by 4 bases and V by 4 bases; bases with no gene match: 12. CDR3 nucleotides: TGTGCCAGCAGCTGGGCCTGGAGAGCGGGAGATTACGAGCAGTACTTC. Translation: CASSWAWRAGDYEQYF.

The CDR3: CSAREGGVDTGELFF. The CDR3 DNA reads TGCAGTGCTAGAGAGGGGGGTGTTGACACCGGGGAGCTGTTTTTT. V is TRBV20-1 and J is TRBJ2-2; D might be TRBD2 (6 bases). V lost 0 bases, J lost 3 bases, and 11 bases lay in between. Germline CDR1 DFQATT, CDR2 SNEGSKA (reference sequence). There are 15 residues in the CDR3.

This clonotype was detected ten times or more. CDR3 coding DNA: TGTGCCAGCTCATCAGAACTTGAGCAGTTCTTC. This gives the protein CASSSELEQFF. The chain joins TRBV18 to TRBJ2-1; D not resolved. The CDR3 has 11 amino acids. Germline loops: CDR1 KGHSH, CDR2 LQKENI. Trimming took off 5 bases at V and 9 bases at J, with 8 bases between the two ends.

V gene TRBV24-1 combines with J gene TRBJ1-4; 8 bases are a match to TRBD1. Germline V gene sequence: CDR1 KGHDR, CDR2 SFDVKD. V was clipped by 3 bases and J by 8 bases; unmatched bases: 7. The CDR3 is made up of 15 amino acids. CDR3 in DNA: TGTGCCACCAGTGATCCGACAGGGGAAGGAGAAAAACTGTTTTTT. This codes for CATSDPTGEGEKLFF.

Ten or more counts support this clonotype. CDR3 coding DNA: TGTGCCAGCAGCTTAATGGGGGAGACTGAAGCTTTCTTT. Its protein is CASSLMGETEAFF. The V gene is TRBV7-9, the J gene TRBJ1-1; D is perhaps TRBD1 (5 bases). The CDR3 runs to 13 residues. Trimming shortened V by 2 bases and J by 5 bases, and 9 bases separated the two germline ends. Germline assignment: CDR1 SEHNR and CDR2 FQNEAQ (reference sequence).

This clonotype was recorded many times. This chain joins TRBV27 and TRBJ1-1, with a tentative D call TRBD1 (6 bases). Trimming left V 6 bases short and J 2 bases short, with 16 bases between. Looked up from germline, CDR1 is MNHEY and CDR2 is SMNVEV (reference sequence). The CDR3 runs to 15 residues. CDR3 in DNA: TGTGCCAGCAGCCGCGGACAGTTATCTAACACTGAAGCTTTCTTT. Protein product: CASSRGQLSNTEAFF.

The table lists this clonotype with many counts. The chain joins TRBV5-4 to TRBJ2-1; perhaps TRBD2 as D (5 bases). Trimming took off 0 bases at V and 9 bases at J, with 22 bases between the two ends. Germline lookup yields CDR1 SGHNT and CDR2 YYREEE (reference sequence). The CDR3 covers 17 residues. In nucleotides, the CDR3 is TGTGCCAGCAGCTTGGGCGGGTCCCGAGGAGCCATCAGTGAGCAGTTCTTC. Translated: CASSLGGSRGAISEQFF.

This clonotype was picked up many times. This chain links TRBV20-1 with TRBJ2-7, with 11 positions matching TRBD2. Germline V gene data show CDR1 as DFQATT and CDR2 as SNEGSKA (reference sequence). The CDR3 is 15 residues long. V lost 4 bases, J lost 1 base, and 6 bases stayed unmatched. The CDR3 coding sequence is TGCAGTGCTATGGGACTAGCGGACGGATCCTACGAGCAGTACTTC. Its protein product is CSAMGLADGSYEQYF.

The chain links TRBV24-1 to TRBJ2-1; possible D gene TRBD1, 5 bases. The CDR3 is 13 amino acids. Per germline, CDR1 KGHDR and CDR2 SFDVKD. V was clipped by 3 bases and J by 9 bases, with 11 bases between them. In nucleotides, the CDR3 is TGTGCCACCAGTGATGCCAACAGGTTTGAGCAGTTCTTC. It specifies CATSDANRFEQFF.

The chain joins TRBV5-1 to TRBJ2-6; D might be TRBD2 (6 bases). CDR1 is SGHRS, CDR2 YFSETQ, per germline. CDR3 size: 16 residues. V dropped 4 bases and J dropped 3 bases, with 14 bases sitting between them. In DNA form, the CDR3 reads TGCGCCAGCAGCCTAGGCGGAGGGAATGGGGCCAACGTCCTGACTTTC. Its translation is CASSLGGGNGANVLTF.